The next 24 T cell receptor beta chains were all read from a single sample in a study of blood T cell repertoires in COVID-19. Generated by immunoSEQ multiplex PCR, the TCRdb table keeps only in-frame clones and is missing some. Here the sample spans about 200,000 clones, 86% being singletons. Sequencing used peripheral blood. The receptors here all came from a woman between 50 and 59 years old with COVID-19, enrolled during active disease.

V usage is TRBV10-3 and J usage is TRBJ2-5; D is possibly TRBD1 (6 bases). Germline V gene lookup returns CDR1 ENHRY and CDR2 SYGVKD. There are 15 residues in the CDR3. The V and J ends lost 2 bases and 5 bases respectively, with 15 bases between them. CDR3 in amino acids: CAISEDTGFEETQYF. CDR3 nucleotides: TGTGCCATCAGTGAGGATACAGGGTTTGAGGAGACCCAGTACTTC.

This rearrangement joins TRBV18 to TRBJ1-2; perhaps TRBD1 as D (6 bases). Germline V gene data show CDR1 as KGHSH and CDR2 as LQKENI. Between the trimmed V and J ends, which lost 4 bases and 2 bases, there was a span of 8 bases. This CDR3 has 13 residues. The CDR3 reads CASSLDRNYGYTF. The CDR3 coding sequence is TGTGCCAGCTCACTGGACAGAAACTATGGCTACACCTTC.

J is TRBJ1-1 and V is TRBV6-2 or TRBV6-3, with a possible D match to TRBD1 (5 bases). The CDR3 is made up of 16 amino acids. Trimming took 6 bases from V and 1 from J, leaving 18 bases between them. Germline V gives CDR1 MNHEY, CDR2 SVGEGT. The CDR3 region is CASSPTWRGGNTEAFF. The CDR3 region has the DNA TGTGCCAGCAGCCCTACTTGGAGGGGTGGGAACACTGAAGCTTTCTTT.

The chain couples TRBV11-2 to TRBJ1-5, with D possibly TRBD1 on 6 matching bases. The V gene's germline CDR1 is SGHAT and CDR2 FQNNGV. The V end was cut by 3 bases, the J end by 4 bases, with 13 bases between. This CDR3 comprises 15 residues. The CDR3 DNA is TGTGCCAGCAGCTTTGAACAGGGAAATAATCAGCCCCAGCATTTT. Encoded protein: CASSFEQGNNQPQHF.

The chain combines TRBV6-1 with TRBJ1-2, with D perhaps TRBD1 (5 bases). The germline V gene encodes CDR1 MNHNS and CDR2 SASEGT. The CDR3 contains 12 residues. V lost 0 bases, J lost 6 bases, and 5 bases lay in between. In DNA, the CDR3 is TGTGCCAGCAGTGAAGCAGGGGATGGCTACACCTTC. Translated: CASSEAGDGYTF.

The chain has TRBV2 and TRBJ1-4, with a tentative D call TRBD1 (6 bases). Looked up from germline, CDR1 is SNHLY and CDR2 is FYNNEI. V lost 3 bases, J lost 7 bases, and 12 bases lay in between. The CDR3 consists of 14 residues. Written as DNA, the CDR3 is TGTGCCAGCAGTGATCTCGGCAGGGGTGAAAAACTGTTTTTT. Amino acids: CASSDLGRGEKLFF.

This chain joins TRBV7-4 and TRBJ1-3; 10 positions agree with TRBD1. Unmatched junction bases numbered 17, after V lost 5 bases and J lost 7 bases. CDR1 is SGHVT and CDR2 is SQSDAQ in the germline V gene. The CDR3 loop spans 18 amino acids. CDR3 nucleotide sequence: TGTGCCAGCAGCCTCAGGCGGCGTCCGGGACAGGGGTCGAACACCATATATTTT. Translation gives CASSLRRRPGQGSNTIYF.

CDR3 sequence: CATSRHLAGGSLIGYTF. CDR3 nucleotides: TGTGCCACCAGCAGACACCTGGCGGGGGGATCTTTGATTGGCTACACCTTC. This rearrangement joins TRBV15 to TRBJ1-2; weak D call: TRBD1 (5 bases). CDR3 length: 17 amino acids. CDR1 and CDR2 (germline): LNHNV, YYDKDF (reference sequence). V gave up 2 bases and J gave up 7 bases, with 23 bases separating them. Full variable domain (remainder filled in from reference TRBV15 and TRBJ1-2): DAMVIQNPRYQVTQFGKPVTLSCSQTLNHNVMYWYQQKSSQAPKLLFHYYDKDFNNEADTPDNFQSRRPNTSFCFLDIRSPGLGDTAMYLCATSRHLAGGSLIGYTFGSGTRLTVV.

This sequence joins TRBV2 and TRBJ2-3, with 12 nucleotides matching TRBD2. This CDR3 region has 16 residues. Germline assignment: CDR1 SNHLY and CDR2 FYNNEI. J was trimmed by 4 bases and V by 3 bases; bases with no gene match: 5. The CDR3 here is CASSEGTSGFSDTQYF. CDR3 nucleotides: TGTGCCAGCAGTGAGGGGACTAGCGGGTTCTCAGATACGCAGTATTTT.

The chain carries TRBV28 and TRBJ1-2; D is unresolved. Germline CDR1 and CDR2: MDHEN and SYDVKM. The CDR3 extends over 13 amino acids. V gave up 8 bases and J gave up 1 base, with 11 bases separating them. CDR3 sequence reads: CASQAARNYGYTF. The DNA for the CDR3 is TGTGCCAGCCAGGCCGCCCGTAACTATGGCTACACCTTC.

V gene TRBV30 combines with J gene TRBJ1-2, with 9 bases fitting TRBD1. CDR3 length equals 14 residues. Germline V gene data show CDR1 as GTSNPN and CDR2 as SVGIG (reference sequence). The J segment lost 3 bases and the V segment lost 4 bases, leaving 6 bases of the junction unmatched. CDR3 sequence: CAWTPRDRDYGYTF. The CDR3 DNA reads as TGTGCCTGGACCCCCCGGGACAGGGACTATGGCTACACCTTC.

The chain combines TRBV11-2 with TRBJ2-1; 9 bases are a match to TRBD1. This CDR3 is built from 17 residues. Germline V gives CDR1 SGHAT, CDR2 FQNNGV. The V segment lost 2 bases and the J segment 7 bases; nucleotides outside the gene matches: 12. The CDR3: CASSLFKPGQGTNEQFF. The DNA for the CDR3 is TGTGCCAGCAGCTTATTCAAACCGGGACAGGGAACGAATGAGCAGTTCTTC.

This chain joins TRBV21-1 and TRBJ1-5; the DNA was not compared with TRBD1, the D call given in the table. TRBV21-1 counts as a pseudogene. This CDR3 comprises 15 residues. The CDR3 DNA reads as TGTGCCAGCAGCAAAGCGAGAGCACCAGGTCAGCCCCAGCATTTT. It is translated as CASSKARAPGQPQHF.

Only a few counts were recorded for this clone. The chain recombines TRBV27 with TRBJ1-6; 7 bases map to TRBD1. Trimming took 3 bases from V and 7 from J; bases not matched to a gene: 9. CDR3 length: 16 residues. From germline, CDR1 is MNHEY and CDR2 SMNVEV (reference sequence). DNA for the CDR3: TGTGCCAGCAGTTTTTCCCAGGGCAGGGGGAATTCACCCCTCCACTTT. Its translation is CASSFSQGRGNSPLHF.

This clone was seen once. This chain uses TRBV14 with TRBJ2-2; TRBD1 matches 10 bases. CDR3 length: 17 residues. Germline CDR1 SGHDN, CDR2 FVKESK. J lost 6 bases, V lost 4 bases, and 11 bases had no gene match. CDR3: CASSPKAGQGSPGELFF. The CDR3 DNA reads as TGTGCCAGCAGCCCGAAAGCGGGACAGGGGTCCCCCGGGGAGCTGTTTTTT.

The rearrangement links TRBV2 to TRBJ2-5; 8 positions agree with TRBD1. The CDR3 runs 14 residues. Unmatched junction bases numbered 9, after V lost 8 bases and J lost 4 bases. CDR1 and CDR2 (germline): SNHLY, FYNNEI. For the CDR3, the DNA is TGTGCCAGCGGTCAAGACAGGGGCCGAGAGACCCAGTACTTC. It specifies CASGQDRGRETQYF.

The V and J genes are TRBV5-1 and TRBJ2-1, with 11 bases matching TRBD2. CDR1 is SGHRS, CDR2 YFSETQ, per germline. V lost 4 bases and J lost 8; bases outside the gene matches: 14. The CDR3 has 17 residues. The chain's CDR3 is CASSPTRLAGSHHEQFF. The CDR3 nucleotides are TGCGCCAGCAGCCCGACCCGACTAGCGGGGTCACATCATGAGCAGTTCTTC.

The V and J genes are TRBV6-1 and TRBJ1-2; a possible D gene is TRBD1 (6 bases). Germline CDR1 MNHNS, CDR2 SASEGT. V was clipped by 0 bases and J by 4 bases, with 12 bases between them. The CDR3 consists of 15 residues. As DNA, the CDR3 is TGTGCCAGCAGTGAAGCGCAGGGGTACGGCTATGGCTACACCTTC. Protein sequence: CASSEAQGYGYGYTF.

The V gene is TRBV14, the J gene TRBJ1-2; maybe TRBD1 (6 bases). The CDR3 consists of 13 residues. V gave up 3 bases and J gave up 4 bases, with 9 bases separating them. Germline CDR1 reads SGHDN; CDR2 reads FVKESK. CDR3 loop: CASSQGRGYGYTF. The CDR3 nucleotides read TGTGCCAGCAGCCAGGGCAGGGGCTATGGCTACACCTTC.

This sequence joins TRBV6-5 and TRBJ2-2; 12 nucleotides line up with TRBD2. Germline CDR1 is MNHEY and CDR2 is SVGAGI. The CDR3 has 15 amino acids. V gave up 6 bases and J gave up 5 bases; unmatched junction bases: 4. As DNA, the CDR3 is TGTGCCAGCAGCATAGGACTAGCGGGGACCGGGGAGCTGTTTTTT. Translating gives CASSIGLAGTGELFF.

The CDR3 sequence: CASREGAGETQYF. CDR3 nucleotides: TGCGCCAGCAGGGAGGGGGCCGGGGAGACCCAGTACTTC. The chain links TRBV5-1 to TRBJ2-5, with D perhaps matching TRBD1 (7 bases). V was clipped by 5 bases and J by 5 bases, with 13 bases between them. This CDR3 has 13 amino acids. Germline-derived CDR1 and CDR2 are SGHRS and YFSETQ.

On this clone itself: Other DNA sequences from this sample encode an identical CDR3 as well. The genes are TRBV2 and TRBJ2-7; no definite D call. Germline CDR1 and CDR2: SNHLY and FYNNEI. This CDR3 comprises 13 residues. Trimming took 1 base from V and 0 from J, leaving 4 bases between them. CDR3 in amino acids: CASSEGSSYEQYF. The CDR3 coding sequence is TGTGCCAGCAGTGAAGGGAGCTCCTACGAGCAGTACTTC.

This chain uses TRBV19 with TRBJ1-5, with 9 bases aligning to TRBD1. Trimming at V came to 5 bases and at J to 4 bases, leaving 12 bases not matched to a gene. Looked up from germline, CDR1 is LNHDA and CDR2 is SQIVND (reference sequence). This CDR3 has 17 residues. The CDR3 sequence: CASSDATGTGKNQPQHF. The CDR3 nucleotides are TGTGCCAGTAGTGATGCCACCGGGACAGGGAAGAATCAGCCCCAGCATTTT. The entire variable domain, with the rest obtained from reference TRBV19 and TRBJ1-5, is as follows: DGGITQSPKYLFRKEGQNVTLSCEQNLNHDAMYWYRQDPGQGLRLIYYSQIVNDFQKGDIAEGYSVSREKKESFPLTVTSAQKNPTAFYLCASSDATGTGKNQPQHFGDGTRLSIL.

This chain uses TRBV6-2 or TRBV6-3 with TRBJ2-1; 16 bases are shared with TRBD2. The CDR3 spans 19 residues. After removal of 5 bases from V and 4 bases from J, the junction contained 11 bases not matched to a gene. Germline assignment: CDR1 MNHEY and CDR2 SVGEGT. The CDR3 region has the DNA TGTGCCAGCAGTAGACCCGGGACTAGCGGGGGGGGATTTTACAATGAGCAGTTCTTC. It is translated as CASSRPGTSGGGFYNEQFF.